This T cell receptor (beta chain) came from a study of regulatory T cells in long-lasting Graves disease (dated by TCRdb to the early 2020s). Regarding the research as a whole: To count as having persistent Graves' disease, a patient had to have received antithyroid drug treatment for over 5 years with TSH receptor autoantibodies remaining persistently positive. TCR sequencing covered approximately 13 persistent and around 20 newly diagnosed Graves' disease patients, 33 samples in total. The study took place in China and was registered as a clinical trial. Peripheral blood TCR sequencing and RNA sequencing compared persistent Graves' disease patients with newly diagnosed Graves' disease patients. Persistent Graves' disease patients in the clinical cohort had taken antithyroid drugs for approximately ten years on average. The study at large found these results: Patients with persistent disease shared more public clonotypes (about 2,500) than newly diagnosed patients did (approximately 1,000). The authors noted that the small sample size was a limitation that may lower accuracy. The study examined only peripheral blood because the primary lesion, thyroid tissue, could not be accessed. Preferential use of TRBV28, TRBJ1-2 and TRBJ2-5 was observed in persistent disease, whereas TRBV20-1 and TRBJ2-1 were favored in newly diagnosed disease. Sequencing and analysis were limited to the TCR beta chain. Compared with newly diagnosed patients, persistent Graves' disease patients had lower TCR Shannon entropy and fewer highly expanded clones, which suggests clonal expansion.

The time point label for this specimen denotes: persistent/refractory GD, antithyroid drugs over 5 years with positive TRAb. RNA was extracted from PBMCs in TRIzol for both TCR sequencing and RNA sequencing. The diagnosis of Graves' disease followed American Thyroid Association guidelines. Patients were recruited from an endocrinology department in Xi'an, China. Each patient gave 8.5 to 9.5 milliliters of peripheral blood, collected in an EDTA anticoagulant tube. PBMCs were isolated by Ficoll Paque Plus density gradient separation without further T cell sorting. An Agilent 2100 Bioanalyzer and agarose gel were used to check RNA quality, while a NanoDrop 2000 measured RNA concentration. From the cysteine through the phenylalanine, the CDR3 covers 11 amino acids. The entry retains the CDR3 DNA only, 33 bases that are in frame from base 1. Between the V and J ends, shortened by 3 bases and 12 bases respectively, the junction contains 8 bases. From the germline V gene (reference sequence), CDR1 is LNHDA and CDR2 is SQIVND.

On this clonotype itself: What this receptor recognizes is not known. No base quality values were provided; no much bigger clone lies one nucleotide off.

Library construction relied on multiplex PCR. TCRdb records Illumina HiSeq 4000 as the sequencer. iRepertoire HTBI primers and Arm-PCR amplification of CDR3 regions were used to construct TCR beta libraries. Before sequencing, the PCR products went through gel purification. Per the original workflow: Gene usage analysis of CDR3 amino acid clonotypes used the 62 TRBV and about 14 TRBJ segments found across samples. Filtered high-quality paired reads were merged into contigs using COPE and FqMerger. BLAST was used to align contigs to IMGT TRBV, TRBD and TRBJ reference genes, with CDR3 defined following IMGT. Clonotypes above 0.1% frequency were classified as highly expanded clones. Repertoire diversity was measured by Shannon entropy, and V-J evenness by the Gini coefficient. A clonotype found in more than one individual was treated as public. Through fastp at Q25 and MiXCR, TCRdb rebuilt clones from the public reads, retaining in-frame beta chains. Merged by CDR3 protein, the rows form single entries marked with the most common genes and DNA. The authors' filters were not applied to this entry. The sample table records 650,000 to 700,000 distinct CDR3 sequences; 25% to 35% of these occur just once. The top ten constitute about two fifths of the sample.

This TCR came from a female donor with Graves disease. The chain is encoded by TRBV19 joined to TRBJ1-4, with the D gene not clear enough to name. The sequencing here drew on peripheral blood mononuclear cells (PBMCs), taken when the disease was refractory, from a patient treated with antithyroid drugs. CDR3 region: CASSIHRELFF. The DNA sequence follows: TGTGCCAGTAGTATCCACCGGGAACTGTTTTTT.